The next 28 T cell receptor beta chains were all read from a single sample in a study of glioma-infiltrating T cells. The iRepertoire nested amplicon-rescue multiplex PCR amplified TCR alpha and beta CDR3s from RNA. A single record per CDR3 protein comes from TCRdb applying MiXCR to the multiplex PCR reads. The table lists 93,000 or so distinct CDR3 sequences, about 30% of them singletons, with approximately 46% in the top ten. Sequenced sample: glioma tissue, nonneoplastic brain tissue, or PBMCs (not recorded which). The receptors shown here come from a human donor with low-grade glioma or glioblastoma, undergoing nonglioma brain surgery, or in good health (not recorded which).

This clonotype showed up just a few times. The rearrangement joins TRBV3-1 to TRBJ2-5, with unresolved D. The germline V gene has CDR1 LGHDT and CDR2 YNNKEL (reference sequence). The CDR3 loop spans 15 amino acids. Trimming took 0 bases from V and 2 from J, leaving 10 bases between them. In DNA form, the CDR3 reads TGTGCCAGCAGCCAAGACGTTGCAGGTCAAGAGACCCAGTACTTC. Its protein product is CASSQDVAGQETQYF.

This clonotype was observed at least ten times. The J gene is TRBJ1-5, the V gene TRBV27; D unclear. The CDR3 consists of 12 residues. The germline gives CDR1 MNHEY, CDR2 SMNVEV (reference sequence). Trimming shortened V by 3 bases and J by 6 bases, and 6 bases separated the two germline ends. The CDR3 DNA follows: TGTGCCAGCAGTTTCGTGGGTCAGCCCCAGCATTTT. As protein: CASSFVGQPQHF.

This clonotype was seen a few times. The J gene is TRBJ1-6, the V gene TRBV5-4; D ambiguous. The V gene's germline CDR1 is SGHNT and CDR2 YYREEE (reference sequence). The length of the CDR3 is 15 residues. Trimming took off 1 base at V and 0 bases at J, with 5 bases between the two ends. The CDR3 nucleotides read TGTGCCAGCAGCTTGTTCAGCTCCTATAATTCACCCCTCCACTTT. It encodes CASSLFSSYNSPLHF. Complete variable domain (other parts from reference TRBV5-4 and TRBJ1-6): ETGVTQSPTHLIKTRGQQVTLRCSSQSGHNTVSWYQQALGQGPQFIFQYYREEENGRGNFPPRFSGLQFPNYSSELNVNALELDDSALYLCASSLFSSYNSPLHFGNGTRLTVT.

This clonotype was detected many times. CDR3 sequence: CASSPRQNWADTQYF. CDR3 bases: TGTGCCAGCAGCCCTAGACAGAACTGGGCGGATACGCAGTATTTT. This chain uses TRBV14 with TRBJ2-3, with D possibly being TRBD1 (5 bases). The CDR3 consists of 15 residues. Germline V gene data show CDR1 as SGHDN and CDR2 as FVKESK. V shed 4 bases and J shed 6 bases, with 17 bases lying between them.

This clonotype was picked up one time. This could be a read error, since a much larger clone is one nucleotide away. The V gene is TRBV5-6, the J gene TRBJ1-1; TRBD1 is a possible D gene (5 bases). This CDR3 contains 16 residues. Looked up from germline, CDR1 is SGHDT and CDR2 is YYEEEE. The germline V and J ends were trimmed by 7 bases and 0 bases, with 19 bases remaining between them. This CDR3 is CASGYETVLMNTEAFF. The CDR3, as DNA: TGTGCCAGCGGCTACGAGACAGTACTGATGAACACTGAAGCTTTCTTT.

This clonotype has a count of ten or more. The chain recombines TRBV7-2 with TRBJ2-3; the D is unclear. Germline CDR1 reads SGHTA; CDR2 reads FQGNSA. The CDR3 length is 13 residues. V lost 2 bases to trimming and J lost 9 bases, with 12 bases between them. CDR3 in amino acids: CASSLRRGSTQYF. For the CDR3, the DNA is TGTGCCAGCAGCTTACGGCGTGGAAGCACGCAGTATTTT.

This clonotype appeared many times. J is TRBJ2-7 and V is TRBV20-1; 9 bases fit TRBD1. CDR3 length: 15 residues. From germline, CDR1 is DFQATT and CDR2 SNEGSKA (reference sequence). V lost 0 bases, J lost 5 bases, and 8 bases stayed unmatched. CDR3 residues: CSARDKDRGRHEQYF. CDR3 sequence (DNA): TGCAGTGCTAGAGATAAGGACAGGGGACGGCACGAGCAGTACTTC.

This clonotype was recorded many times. The DNA for the CDR3 is TGTGCCATCAGTGAGGCGGGGAGCACAGATACGCAGTATTTT. It specifies CAISEAGSTDTQYF. V usage is TRBV10-3 and J usage is TRBJ2-3; tentative D call: TRBD2 (6 bases). CDR3 size: 14 residues. Germline CDR1 reads ENHRY; CDR2 reads SYGVKD. V was pared by 2 bases and J by 0 bases, with 6 bases between.

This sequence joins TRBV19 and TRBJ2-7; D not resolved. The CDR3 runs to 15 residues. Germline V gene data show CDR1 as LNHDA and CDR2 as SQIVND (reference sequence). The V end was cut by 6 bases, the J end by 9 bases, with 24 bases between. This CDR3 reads CASRSVGQTSTTQYF. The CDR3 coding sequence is TGTGCCAGTAGATCTGTTGGGCAGACCTCTACGACGCAGTACTTC. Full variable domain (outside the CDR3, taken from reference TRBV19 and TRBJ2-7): DGGITQSPKYLFRKEGQNVTLSCEQNLNHDAMYWYRQDPGQGLRLIYYSQIVNDFQKGDIAEGYSVSREKKESFPLTVTSAQKNPTAFYLCASRSVGQTSTTQYFGPGTRLTVT.

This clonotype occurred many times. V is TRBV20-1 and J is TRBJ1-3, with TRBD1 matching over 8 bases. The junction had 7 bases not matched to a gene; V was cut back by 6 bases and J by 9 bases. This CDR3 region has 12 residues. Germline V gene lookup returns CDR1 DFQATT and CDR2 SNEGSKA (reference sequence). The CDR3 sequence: CSASGGGGTIYF. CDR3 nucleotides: TGCAGTGCCTCAGGGGGCGGAGGCACCATATATTTT.

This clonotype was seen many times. CDR3 amino acids: CASSLLQGSEAFF. In DNA, the CDR3 is TGTGCCAGCAGCCTACTACAGGGCAGTGAAGCTTTCTTT. The genes are TRBV2 and TRBJ1-1, with a tentative D call TRBD1 (6 bases). This CDR3 spans 13 amino acids. V lost 6 bases and J 7 bases, leaving 15 bases between the germline ends. Germline V lookup: CDR1 SNHLY, CDR2 FYNNEI.

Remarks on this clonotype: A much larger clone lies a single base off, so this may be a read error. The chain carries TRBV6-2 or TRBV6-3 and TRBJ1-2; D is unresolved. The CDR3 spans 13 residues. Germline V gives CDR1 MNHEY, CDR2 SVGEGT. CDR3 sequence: CASSHPANYAYTF. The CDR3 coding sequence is TGTGCCAGCAGTCACCCCGCTAACTATGCCTACACCTTC.

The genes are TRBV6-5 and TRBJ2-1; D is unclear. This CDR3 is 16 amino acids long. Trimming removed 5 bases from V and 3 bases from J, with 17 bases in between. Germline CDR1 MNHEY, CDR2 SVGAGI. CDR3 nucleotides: TGTGCCAGCAGTGAAAGAAGGGTCCAGTTCTACAATGAGCAGTTCTTC. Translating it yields CASSERRVQFYNEQFF.

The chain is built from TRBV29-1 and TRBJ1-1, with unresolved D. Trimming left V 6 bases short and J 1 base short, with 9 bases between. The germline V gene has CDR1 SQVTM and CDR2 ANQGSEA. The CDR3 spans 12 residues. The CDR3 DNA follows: TGCAGCGTCCCGTTACCGAACACTGAAGCTTTCTTT. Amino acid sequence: CSVPLPNTEAFF.

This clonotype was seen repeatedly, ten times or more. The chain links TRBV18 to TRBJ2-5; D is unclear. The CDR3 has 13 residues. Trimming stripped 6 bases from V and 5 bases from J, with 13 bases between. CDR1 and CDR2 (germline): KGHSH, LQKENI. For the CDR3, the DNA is TGTGCCAGCTCGCCGCCCGGATATGAGACCCAGTACTTC. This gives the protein CASSPPGYETQYF.

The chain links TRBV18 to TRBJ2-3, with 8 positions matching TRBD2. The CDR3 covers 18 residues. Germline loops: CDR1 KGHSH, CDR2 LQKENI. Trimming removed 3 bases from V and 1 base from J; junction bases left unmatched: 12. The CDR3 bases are TGTGCCAGCTCACCCACACTTCGGGGGGGTGTAGGCACAGATACGCAGTATTTT. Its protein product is CASSPTLRGGVGTDTQYF.

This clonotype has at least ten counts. The CDR3 protein is CASSQYRGQYNEQFF. The CDR3 bases are TGCGCCAGCAGCCAATACAGGGGGCAGTACAATGAGCAGTTCTTC. This sequence joins TRBV4-1 and TRBJ2-1; 9 bases line up with TRBD1. Looked up from germline, CDR1 is MGHRA and CDR2 is YSYEKL. The CDR3 is made up of 15 amino acids. The junction had 3 bases not matched to a gene; V was cut back by 2 bases and J by 4 bases.

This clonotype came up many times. The CDR3 sequence is CASSVLTGGANEQFF. DNA of the CDR3: TGTGCCAGCAGCGTCTTGACGGGGGGGGCCAATGAGCAGTTCTTC. The chain combines TRBV7-6 with TRBJ2-1; 8 bases fit TRBD2. The CDR3 is 15 amino acids. Trimming at V came to 5 bases and at J to 6 bases, leaving 9 bases not matched to a gene. Germline-derived CDR1 and CDR2 are SGHVS and FNYEAQ.

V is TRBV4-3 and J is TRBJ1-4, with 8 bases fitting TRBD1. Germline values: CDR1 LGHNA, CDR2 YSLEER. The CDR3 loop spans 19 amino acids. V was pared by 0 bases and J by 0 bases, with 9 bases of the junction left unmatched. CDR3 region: CASSQDIMRQGSTNEKLFF. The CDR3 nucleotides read TGCGCCAGCAGCCAAGATATTATGAGACAGGGGTCAACTAATGAAAAACTGTTTTTT.

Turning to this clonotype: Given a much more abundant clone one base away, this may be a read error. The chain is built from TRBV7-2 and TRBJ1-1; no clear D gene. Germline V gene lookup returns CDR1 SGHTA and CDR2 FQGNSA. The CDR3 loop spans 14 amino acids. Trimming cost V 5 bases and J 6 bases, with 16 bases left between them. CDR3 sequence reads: CASSLALSVSEAFF. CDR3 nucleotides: TGTGCCAGCAGCCTGGCACTGTCGGTCTCTGAAGCTTTCTTT.

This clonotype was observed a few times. CDR3 region: CASSGTGGEQPQHF. CDR3 DNA sequence: TGTGCCAGCTCCGGTACAGGGGGCGAACAGCCCCAGCATTTT. This chain joins TRBV18 and TRBJ1-5, with 9 bases that match TRBD1. V lost 6 bases and J lost 7; bases outside the gene matches: 7. The CDR3 is 14 residues long. The germline V gene has CDR1 KGHSH and CDR2 LQKENI.

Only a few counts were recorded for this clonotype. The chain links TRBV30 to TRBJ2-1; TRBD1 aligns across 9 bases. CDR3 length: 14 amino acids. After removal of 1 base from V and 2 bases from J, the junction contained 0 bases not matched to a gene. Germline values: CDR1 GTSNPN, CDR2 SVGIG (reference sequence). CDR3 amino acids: CAWSGTGAYNEQFF. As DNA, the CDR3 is TGTGCCTGGAGTGGGACAGGGGCCTACAATGAGCAGTTCTTC.

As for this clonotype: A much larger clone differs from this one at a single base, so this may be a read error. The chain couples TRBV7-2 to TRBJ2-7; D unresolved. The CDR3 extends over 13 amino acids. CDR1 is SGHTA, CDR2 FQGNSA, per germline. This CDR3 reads CASSQRVVYEKYF. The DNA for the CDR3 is TGTGCCAGCAGCCAAAGGGTGGTCTACGAGAAGTACTTC.

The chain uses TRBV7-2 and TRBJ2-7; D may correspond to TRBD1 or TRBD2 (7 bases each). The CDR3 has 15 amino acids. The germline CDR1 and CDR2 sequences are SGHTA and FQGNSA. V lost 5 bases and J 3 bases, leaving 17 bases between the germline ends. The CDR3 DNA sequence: TGTGCCAGCAGCACCCCAGGGGGGGCCGTCTACGAGCAGTACTTC. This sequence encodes CASSTPGGAVYEQYF.

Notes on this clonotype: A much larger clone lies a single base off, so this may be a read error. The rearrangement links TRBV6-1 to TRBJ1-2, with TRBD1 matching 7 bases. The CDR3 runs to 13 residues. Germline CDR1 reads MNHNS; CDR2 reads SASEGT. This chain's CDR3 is CAGSQDRYYGYTF. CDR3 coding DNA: TGTGCCGGCAGCCAGGACAGGTACTATGGCTACACCTTC.

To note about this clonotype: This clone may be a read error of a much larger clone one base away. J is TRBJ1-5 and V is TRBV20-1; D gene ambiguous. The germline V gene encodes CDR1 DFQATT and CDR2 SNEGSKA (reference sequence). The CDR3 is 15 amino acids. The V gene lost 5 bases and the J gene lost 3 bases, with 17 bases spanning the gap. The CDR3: CSAVQRASSNQPQHF. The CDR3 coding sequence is TGCAGTGCTGTGCAGCGAGCCTCCTCCAATCAGCCCCAGCATTTT.

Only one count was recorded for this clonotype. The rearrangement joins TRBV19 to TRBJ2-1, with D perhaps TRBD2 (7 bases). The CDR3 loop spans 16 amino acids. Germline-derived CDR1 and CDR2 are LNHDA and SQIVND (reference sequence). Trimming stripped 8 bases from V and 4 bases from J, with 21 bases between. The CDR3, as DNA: TGTGCCAGTGGTACCCGGAGGGGGGGCCTTTACAATGAGCAGTTCTTC. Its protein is CASGTRRGGLYNEQFF.

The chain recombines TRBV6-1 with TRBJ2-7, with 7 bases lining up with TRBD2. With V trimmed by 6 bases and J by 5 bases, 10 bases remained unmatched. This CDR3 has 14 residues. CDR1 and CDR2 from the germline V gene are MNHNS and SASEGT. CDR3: CASRTSISGDEQYF. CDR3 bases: TGTGCCAGCAGAACCTCGATCAGCGGGGACGAGCAGTACTTC.